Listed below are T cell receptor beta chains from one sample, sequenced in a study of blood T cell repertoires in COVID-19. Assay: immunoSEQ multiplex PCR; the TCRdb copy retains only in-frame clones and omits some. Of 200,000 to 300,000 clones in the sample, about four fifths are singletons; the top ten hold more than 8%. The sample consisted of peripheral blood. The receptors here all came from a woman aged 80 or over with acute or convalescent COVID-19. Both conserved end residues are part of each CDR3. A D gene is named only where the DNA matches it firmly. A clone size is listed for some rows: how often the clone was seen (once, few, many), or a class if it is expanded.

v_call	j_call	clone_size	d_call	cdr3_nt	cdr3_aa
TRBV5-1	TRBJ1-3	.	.	TGCGCCAGCAGCCTCGACAGTTCTGGAAACACCATATATTTT	CASSLDSSGNTIYF
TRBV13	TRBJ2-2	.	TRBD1	TGTGCCAGCAGCTCACAGGGGCCCGGGGAGCTGTTTTTT	CASSSQGPGELFF
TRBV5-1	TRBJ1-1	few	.	TGCGCCAGCAGCTTGAAACGGTTGAACACTGAAGCTTTCTTT	CASSLKRLNTEAFF
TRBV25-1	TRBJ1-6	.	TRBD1	TGTGCCAGCAGAGGGACAGGTTTGGGATCCTATAATTCACCCCTCCACTTT	CASRGTGLGSYNSPLHF
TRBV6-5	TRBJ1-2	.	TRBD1	TGTGCCAGCAACCGGGACAGGGGGAACTATGGCTACACCTTC	CASNRDRGNYGYTF
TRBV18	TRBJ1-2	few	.	TGTGCCAGCTCCAATCGGACAGCCTCGTTCTACACCTTC	CASSNRTASFYTF
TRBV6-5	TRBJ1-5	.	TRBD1	TGTGCCAGCAGTCCCCTCCGGGACAGGCCCCAGCATTTT	CASSPLRDRPQHF
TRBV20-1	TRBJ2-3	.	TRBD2	TGCAGTGCCAGTACTAGCGGGGTTACAGATACGCAGTATTTT	CSASTSGVTDTQYF
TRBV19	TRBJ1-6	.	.	TGTGCCAGTAGTGGAGGGGTCTATAATTCACCCCTCCACTTT	CASSGGVYNSPLHF
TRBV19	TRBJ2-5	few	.	TGTGCCAGTAGCCACAGGGAAGAGACCCAGTACTTC	CASSHREETQYF
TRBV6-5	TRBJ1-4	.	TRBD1	TGTGCCGCGTGCAGGGGGCCTAATGAAAAACTGTTTTTT	CAACRGPNEKLFF
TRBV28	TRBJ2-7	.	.	TGTGCCAGCAGTCCCCGACTTGAGCAGTACTTC	CASSPRLEQYF
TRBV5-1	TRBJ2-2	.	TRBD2	TGCGCCAGCAGCGGATCTAGCGGGGTGGCCGGGGAGCTGTTTTTT	CASSGSSGVAGELFF
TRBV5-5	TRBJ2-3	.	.	TGTGCCAGCAGTTTGGACACTAACACAGATACGCAGTATTTT	CASSLDTNTDTQYF
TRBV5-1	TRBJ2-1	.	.	TGCGCCAGCAGCTCGGGGTACAATGAGCAGTTCTTC	CASSSGYNEQFF
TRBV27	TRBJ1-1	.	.	TGTGCCAGCAGTTTATTCCGGGATCTGAACACTGAAGCTTTCTTT	CASSLFRDLNTEAFF
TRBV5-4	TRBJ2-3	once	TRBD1	TGTGCCAGCAGTCCCGGGACAGGGACAGATACGCAGTATTTT	CASSPGTGTDTQYF
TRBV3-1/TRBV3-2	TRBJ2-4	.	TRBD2	TGTGCCAGCAGCCAAGCCCTGACTAGCGGGGCCGGGATTCAGTACTTC	CASSQALTSGAGIQYF
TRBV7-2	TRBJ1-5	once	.	TGTGCCAGCAGCTTAAACGTCATCGCCGGGATAAGCAATCAGCCCCAGCATTTT	CASSLNVIAGISNQPQHF
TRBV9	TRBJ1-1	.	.	TGTGCCAGCAGCGTAGATCCAGGGGAAACTGAAGCTTTCTTT	CASSVDPGETEAFF
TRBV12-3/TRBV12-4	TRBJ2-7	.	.	TGTGCCAGCAGTCCCGACAGCTACGAGCAGTACTTC	CASSPDSYEQYF
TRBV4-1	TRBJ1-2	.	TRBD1	TGCGCCAGCAGCCAAGATTTGTGGGGACAGAGAAAAGGGGGCTACACCTTC	CASSQDLWGQRKGGYTF
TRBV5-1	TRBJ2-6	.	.	TGCGCCAGCAGCTTGGCCCTCGGAAGCTCTGGGGCCAACATCCTGACTTTC	CASSLALGSSGANILTF
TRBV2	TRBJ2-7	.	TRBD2	TGTGCCAGCAGTGGGACTAGCGGGGGGGCCGGGTACGAGCAGTACTTC	CASSGTSGGAGYEQYF
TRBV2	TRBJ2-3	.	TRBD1	TGTGCCAGCAGGGGACAGGGGGGAGTGGTAGATACGCAGTATTTT	CASRGQGGVVDTQYF
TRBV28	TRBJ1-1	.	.	TGTGCCAGCAGCTCTATTCAGGGGAACACTGAAGCTTTCTTT	CASSSIQGNTEAFF
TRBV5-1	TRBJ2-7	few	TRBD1	TGCGCCAGCAGCCGGGACAGCTACGAGCAGTACTTC	CASSRDSYEQYF
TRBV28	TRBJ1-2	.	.	TGTGCCAGCAGTCCCCACATGGCCTATGGCTACACCTTC	CASSPHMAYGYTF
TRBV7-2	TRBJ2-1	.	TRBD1	TGTGCCAGCAGCTTGTCCTTCGGTGGGACAGTTGAGCAGTTCTTC	CASSLSFGGTVEQFF
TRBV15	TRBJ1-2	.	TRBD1	TGTGCCACCAGCAGCGGACAGGGGGAGAGCTACACCTTC	CATSSGQGESYTF
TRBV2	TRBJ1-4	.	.	TGTGCCAGCATTCACAGGGCGGCTAATGAAAAACTGTTTTTT	CASIHRAANEKLFF
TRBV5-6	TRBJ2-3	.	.	TGTGCCAGCAGCACCCCGTGGGGGCGGACAGATACGCAGTATTTT	CASSTPWGRTDTQYF
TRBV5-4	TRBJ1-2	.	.	TGTGCCAGCAGCACAACAGAAAACTATGGCTACACCTTC	CASSTTENYGYTF
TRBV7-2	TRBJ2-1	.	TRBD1	TGTGCCAGCAGCTCAGGGGGCGTTGAGCAGTTCTTC	CASSSGGVEQFF
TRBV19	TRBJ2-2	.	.	TGTGCCAGTAGTAACGGGTCGGGGAAGCTGTTTTTT	CASSNGSGKLFF
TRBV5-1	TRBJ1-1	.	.	TGCGCCAGCAGCCCTACGACGGGAATGAACACTGAAGCTTTCTTT	CASSPTTGMNTEAFF
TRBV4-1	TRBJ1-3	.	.	TGCGCCAGCAGCCAAAAAGGACAGTCATACTCTGGAAACACCATATATTTT	CASSQKGQSYSGNTIYF
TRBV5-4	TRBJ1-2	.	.	TGTGCCAGCAGCTTTCCCCGCGCCAGGGCTAACTATGGCTACACCTTC	CASSFPRARANYGYTF
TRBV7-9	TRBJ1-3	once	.	TGTGCCAGCAGCCCACTGCCGGGAAACACCATATATTTT	CASSPLPGNTIYF
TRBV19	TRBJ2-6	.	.	TGTGCCAGTACCCAGGACCCCCGGGGTGGGGCCAACGTCCTGACTTTC	CASTQDPRGGANVLTF
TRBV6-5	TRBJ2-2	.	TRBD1	TGTGCCACCCAGGGGGCCCGGGAGCTGTTTTTT	CATQGARELFF
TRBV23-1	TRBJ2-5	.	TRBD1	TGCGCCAGCAGTCACTCCGGGACAGGGGAGGTCTTAAAAGAGACCCAGTACTTC	CASSHSGTGEVLKETQYF
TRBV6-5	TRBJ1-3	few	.	TGTGCCAGCTCTCAAGGGCCCAGGGTAGGAAACACCATATATTTT	CASSQGPRVGNTIYF
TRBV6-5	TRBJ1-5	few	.	TGTGCCAGCAACATTGAAAATAGCAATCAGCCCCAGCATTTT	CASNIENSNQPQHF
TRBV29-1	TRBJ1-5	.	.	TGCAGCGTTGATTTGGGGGGAAGTCAGCCCCAGCATTTT	CSVDLGGSQPQHF
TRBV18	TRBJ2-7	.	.	TGTGCCAGCTCACCAAACAGGTTACAGGACGAGCAGTACTTC	CASSPNRLQDEQYF
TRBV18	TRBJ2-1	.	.	TGTGCCAGCTCCCCCGGGGTGGATGAGCAGTTCTTC	CASSPGVDEQFF
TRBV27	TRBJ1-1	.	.	TGTGCCAGCAGCTACTCCGGACTAATGAGCACTGAAGCTTTCTTT	CASSYSGLMSTEAFF
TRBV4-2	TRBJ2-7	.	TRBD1	TGTGCCAGCAGCCAAGGGGGACAGGGGGCGCACTACGAGCAGTACTTC	CASSQGGQGAHYEQYF
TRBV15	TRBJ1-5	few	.	TGTGCCACCAGCAGAGGGGGCTGGGGTCAGCCCCAGCATTTT	CATSRGGWGQPQHF
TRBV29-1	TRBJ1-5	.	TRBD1	TGCAGCGTTGAACTGGGACAGGGGGGTCAGCCCCAGCATTTT	CSVELGQGGQPQHF
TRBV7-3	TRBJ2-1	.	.	TGTGCCAGCAGCCAATCCTCGGACTGGAGCTCCTACAATGAGCAGTTCTTC	CASSQSSDWSSYNEQFF
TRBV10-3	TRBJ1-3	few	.	TGTGCCATCAGTCTAGCCGGTAGGACAGCTGGAAACACCATATATTTT	CAISLAGRTAGNTIYF
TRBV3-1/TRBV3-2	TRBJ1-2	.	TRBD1	TGTGCCAGCAGCCACTGGACAGGAGGCGGCTACACCTTC	CASSHWTGGGYTF